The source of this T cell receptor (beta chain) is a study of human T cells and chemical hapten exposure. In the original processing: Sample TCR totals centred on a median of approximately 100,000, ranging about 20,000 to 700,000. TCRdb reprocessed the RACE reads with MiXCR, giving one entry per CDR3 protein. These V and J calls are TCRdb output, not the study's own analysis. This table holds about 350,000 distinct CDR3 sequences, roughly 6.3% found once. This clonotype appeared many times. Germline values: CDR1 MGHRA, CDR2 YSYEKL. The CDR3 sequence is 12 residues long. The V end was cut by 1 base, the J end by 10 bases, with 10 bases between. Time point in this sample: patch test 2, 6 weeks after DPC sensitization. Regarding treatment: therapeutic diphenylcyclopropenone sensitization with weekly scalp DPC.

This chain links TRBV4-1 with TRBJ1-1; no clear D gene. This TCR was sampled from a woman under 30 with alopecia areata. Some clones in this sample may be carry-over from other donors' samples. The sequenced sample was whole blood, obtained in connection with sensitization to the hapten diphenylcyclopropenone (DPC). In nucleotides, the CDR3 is TGCGCCAGCAGCCAAGTTGCCTCTGGAGCTTTCTTT. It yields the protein CASSQVASGAFF.